The 11 T cell receptor beta chains below were found in one sample sequenced in a study of T-cell reconstitution after alpha-beta-depleted transplantation in children. This sample's TCRbeta library carried unique molecular identifier barcodes. Using its own MiXCR run on the PCR reads, TCRdb lists one record per CDR3 protein. This table has about 540,000 distinct CDR3 sequences, about 17% appearing once. Sequenced material: PBMCs from the stem cell graft donor, taken from the stem cell graft. The receptors derive from a human donor who donated a stem cell graft to a child with acute lymphoblastic leukemia.

The chain is built from TRBV10-3 and TRBJ2-3; no reliable D call. V lost 0 bases and J 2 bases, leaving 12 bases between the germline ends. Germline-derived CDR1 and CDR2 are ENHRY and SYGVKD. CDR3 length: 16 amino acids. The CDR3 DNA reads as TGTGCCATCAGTGAGTCGCTGGACGGAGCCACAGATACGCAGTATTTT. Translating gives CAISESLDGATDTQYF.

CDR3 in DNA: TGCAGTGCTAGAAAAGCGGGAGTAGTATACGAGCAGTACTTC. This gives the protein CSARKAGVVYEQYF. This chain uses TRBV20-1 with TRBJ2-7; TRBD2 aligns across 8 bases. Per the germline V gene, CDR1 is DFQATT and CDR2 is SNEGSKA (reference sequence). The V gene end was trimmed by 2 bases and the J gene end by 4 bases; junction bases not matched to a gene: 7. The CDR3 length is 14 residues.

Here the CDR3 reads CASSNSGLKNTEAFF. For the CDR3, the DNA is TGTGCCAGCAGTAATTCGGGACTTAAGAACACTGAAGCTTTCTTT. The chain couples TRBV12-3 or TRBV12-4 to TRBJ1-1; a weak D match, TRBD1 (5 bases). With 5 bases removed from V and 1 base from J, the gap between germline ends came to 14 bases. The CDR3 runs 15 residues.

This clonotype showed up just a few times. The chain uses TRBV7-8 and TRBJ2-1; D gene unclear. The ends were cut back, 1 base at V and 6 bases at J, with 28 bases in the middle. CDR1 and CDR2 from the germline V gene are SGHVS and FQNEAQ. The CDR3 has 20 amino acids. CDR3 nucleotides: TGTGCCAGCAGCTTAGTTGCATTTGGGCTAGTTAAGAGTTACGGCAATGAGCAGTTCTTC. Residues: CASSLVAFGLVKSYGNEQFF.

This chain joins TRBV28 and TRBJ2-4; D may correspond to TRBD1 or TRBD2 (6 bases each). V lost 1 base and J 2 bases, leaving 15 bases between the germline ends. Germline CDR1 reads MDHEN; CDR2 reads SYDVKM. The CDR3 is 17 amino acids. As DNA, the CDR3 is TGTGCCAGCAGTTTATTCCTTACAGGGAGGACCAAAAACATTCAGTACTTC. This codes for CASSLFLTGRTKNIQYF.

The rearrangement uses TRBV5-1 and TRBJ2-7; 7 bases agree with TRBD1. This CDR3 comprises 15 residues. V lost 4 bases to trimming and J lost 3 bases; unmatched junction nucleotides: 10. Germline V CDR1 and CDR2: SGHRS, YFSETQ. The CDR3 loop is CASSTDRAYYYEQYF. In nucleotides, the CDR3 is TGCGCCAGCAGCACTGACAGGGCGTATTACTACGAGCAGTACTTC.

The chain carries TRBV5-1 and TRBJ2-6; D might be TRBD1 (5 bases). The CDR3 covers 18 residues. The V gene lost 0 bases and the J gene lost 2 bases, with 15 bases spanning the gap. In germline, CDR1 is SGHRS, CDR2 YFSETQ. The CDR3 loop is CASSLAFQGFPGANVLTF. CDR3 DNA: TGCGCCAGCAGCTTGGCCTTCCAGGGCTTCCCTGGGGCCAACGTCCTGACTTTC.

The chain employs TRBV7-9 and TRBJ2-1, with a possible D match to TRBD2 (5 bases). CDR3 size: 14 residues. The V end was cut by 5 bases, the J end by 7 bases, with 15 bases between. Germline CDR1 SEHNR, CDR2 FQNEAQ (reference sequence). The chain's CDR3 is CASSIMAGLNEQFF. The CDR3 DNA sequence: TGTGCCAGCAGCATTATGGCGGGTTTGAATGAGCAGTTCTTC. Looking up the rest from reference TRBV7-9 and TRBJ2-1 gives the full variable domain: DTGVSQNPRHKITKRGQNVTFRCDPISEHNRLYWYRQTLGQGPEFLTYFQNEAQLEKSRLLSDRFSAERPKGSFSTLEIQRTEQGDSAMYLCASSIMAGLNEQFFGPGTRLTVL.

The gene calls are TRBV6-2 or TRBV6-3 and TRBJ2-7; 9 nucleotides match TRBD2. The CDR3 runs to 17 residues. Trimming at V came to 0 bases and at J to 0 bases, leaving 6 bases not matched to a gene. Germline CDR1 reads MNHEY; CDR2 reads SVGEGT. The CDR3 DNA sequence: TGTGCCAGCAGTTACTCGAGGGCGGGGGGGTCCTCCTACGAGCAGTACTTC. Translating it yields CASSYSRAGGSSYEQYF.

This clonotype showed up just a few times. The V and J genes are TRBV7-2 and TRBJ1-2; D gene ambiguous. The germline gives CDR1 SGHTA, CDR2 FQGNSA. This CDR3 contains 14 residues. V was shortened by 4 bases and J by 4 bases, with 13 bases between the two germline ends. CDR3 bases: TGTGCCAGCAGCTCCCTGGGCCCCTCCTATGGCTACACCTTC. It yields the protein CASSSLGPSYGYTF.

The chain carries TRBV5-1 and TRBJ2-2; perhaps TRBD1 as D (6 bases). Germline CDR1 reads SGHRS; CDR2 reads YFSETQ. The V gene lost 2 bases and the J gene lost 2 bases, with 16 bases spanning the gap. The CDR3 runs 17 residues. The chain's CDR3 is CASSFRTVSLNTGELFF. The CDR3 bases are TGCGCCAGCAGCTTCCGGACAGTCTCTTTAAACACCGGGGAGCTGTTTTTT.